The 30 T cell receptor beta chains presented below share a single source sample, sequenced in a study of T cells in Graves' hyperthyroidism and ophthalmopathy. Amplification yielded TCR beta CDR3 regions, with RNA transcripts as the source. During a first-round RT-PCR of the TCR CDR3, the HTBI primer set was used. MiXCR, applied by TCRdb to the multiplex PCR reads, yields one record per CDR3 protein. The table lists approximately 430,000 distinct CDR3 sequences, 14% to 15% of them singletons. Source material: blood. The receptor source for this set is a man aged 18 to 29 with Graves' ophthalmopathy.

The table lists this clonotype with many counts. This rearrangement joins TRBV5-1 to TRBJ2-1, with TRBD1 matching 7 bases. J gave up 2 bases and V 2 bases, and 4 bases lay outside the gene matches. Germline loops: CDR1 SGHRS, CDR2 YFSETQ. The CDR3 contains 15 residues. The CDR3, as DNA: TGCGCCAGCAGCTTCGGACAGGTCGCCTACAATGAGCAGTTCTTC. It yields the protein CASSFGQVAYNEQFF.

The chain employs TRBV20-1 and TRBJ2-4; the D gene is possibly TRBD2 (6 bases). This CDR3 region has 14 residues. With 4 bases removed from V and 0 bases from J, the gap between germline ends came to 10 bases. Looked up from germline, CDR1 is DFQATT and CDR2 is SNEGSKA (reference sequence). The CDR3 reads CSAISGQAKNIQYF. For the CDR3, the DNA is TGCAGTGCTATTAGCGGCCAAGCCAAAAACATTCAGTACTTC.

This clonotype was seen more than once but under ten times. The V gene is TRBV20-1, the J gene TRBJ2-1; 12 bases are shared with TRBD1. CDR1 is DFQATT and CDR2 is SNEGSKA in the germline V gene (reference sequence). The CDR3 runs to 15 residues. The ends lost 0 bases at V and 8 bases at J; junction bases unmatched: 5. The CDR3 DNA follows: TGCAGTGCTAGAGATGGGACAGGGGGCAAGTATGAGCAGTTCTTC. Translation: CSARDGTGGKYEQFF.

This clonotype was observed a few times. The chain has TRBV19 and TRBJ2-1, with D hard to call. This CDR3 is built from 16 residues. Per germline, CDR1 LNHDA and CDR2 SQIVND (reference sequence). V was pared by 7 bases and J by 8 bases, with 24 bases between. In DNA form, the CDR3 reads TGTGCCAGTACTAAACCAACCTCTGGGCCTCGGGATGAGCAGTTCTTC. Amino acids: CASTKPTSGPRDEQFF.

J is TRBJ1-6 and V is TRBV5-1; the match to TRBD1 covers 8 bases. The germline V gene has CDR1 SGHRS and CDR2 YFSETQ. The CDR3 runs 15 residues. The trim removed 2 bases at V and 6 bases at J, leaving 4 bases unmatched. The CDR3 DNA reads as TGCGCCAGCAGCTTAGGACAGGGCCCTAATTCACCCCTCCACTTT. It is translated as CASSLGQGPNSPLHF.

The rearrangement links TRBV19 to TRBJ2-7; D call uncertain. Germline V gives CDR1 LNHDA, CDR2 SQIVND (reference sequence). V lost 3 bases to trimming and J lost 3 bases, with 9 bases between them. The CDR3 spans 13 residues. The CDR3 spells CASSINIDYEQYF. The CDR3 nucleotides are TGTGCCAGTAGTATTAACATCGACTACGAGCAGTACTTC.

The chain employs TRBV6-1 and TRBJ1-5; 7 positions agree with TRBD1. The germline V gene encodes CDR1 MNHNS and CDR2 SASEGT. The CDR3 extends over 18 amino acids. Germline trimming cut 6 bases from V and 6 bases from J; bases unmatched to any gene: 20. Here the CDR3 DNA reads TGTGCCAGCAGCCAAACTCAGGGGGGAAGAGTTGTGCGTCAGCCCCAGCATTTT. Translation gives CASSQTQGGRVVRQPQHF.

This clonotype was detected many times. The chain links TRBV2 to TRBJ1-1; 7 bases are shared with TRBD1. Trimming removed 5 bases from V and 7 bases from J; junction bases left unmatched: 13. The germline CDR1 and CDR2 sequences are SNHLY and FYNNEI. The CDR3 length is 15 residues. The CDR3 here is CASSLLPGTEIEAFF. In DNA form, the CDR3 reads TGTGCCAGCAGTCTCCTCCCAGGGACAGAAATTGAAGCTTTCTTT.

This clonotype was picked up many times. CDR3 coding DNA: TGTGCCAGCAGCTTGGGGGAGGGAACTGAAGCTTTCTTT. Its translation: CASSLGEGTEAFF. The V call is TRBV11-2, the J call TRBJ1-1; tentatively, D is TRBD1 (5 bases). The V end was cut by 3 bases, the J end by 5 bases, with 10 bases between. The germline CDR1 and CDR2 sequences are SGHAT and FQNNGV. The CDR3 runs to 13 residues.

V gene TRBV4-1 combines with J gene TRBJ1-1; possibly TRBD1 for D (6 bases). Between the trimmed V and J ends, which lost 0 bases and 3 bases, there was a span of 17 bases. The germline V gene has CDR1 MGHRA and CDR2 YSYEKL. The CDR3 is 17 residues long. The CDR3 reads CASSQDRSRGWDTEAFF. In nucleotides, the CDR3 is TGCGCCAGCAGCCAAGATCGTAGCAGGGGTTGGGACACTGAAGCTTTCTTT.

This clonotype was found many times. This rearrangement joins TRBV11-2 to TRBJ2-3; D possibly uses TRBD1 or TRBD2 (6 bases each). The V gene's germline CDR1 is SGHAT and CDR2 FQNNGV. V was cut by 4 bases and J by 0 bases, with 17 bases left in between. This CDR3 comprises 17 residues. The CDR3 spells CASSWWGTGASTDTQYF. In DNA, the CDR3 is TGTGCCAGCAGCTGGTGGGGTACGGGGGCTAGCACAGATACGCAGTATTTT.

The chain employs TRBV24-1 and TRBJ2-7; D is unclear. This CDR3 is built from 13 residues. In germline, CDR1 is KGHDR, CDR2 SFDVKD. Trimming shortened V by 4 bases and J by 0 bases, and 6 bases separated the two germline ends. The DNA for the CDR3 is TGTGCCACCAGTGAGCTGGGCTCCTACGAGCAGTACTTC. Residues: CATSELGSYEQYF.

As concerns this clonotype: This may stem from a read error, because a much larger clone lies one nucleotide away. The chain combines TRBV6-5 with TRBJ1-2, with D unclear. The CDR3 sequence is 14 residues long. In germline, CDR1 is MNHEY, CDR2 SVGAGI. Trimming stripped 2 bases from V and 4 bases from J, with 11 bases between. CDR3 sequence (DNA): TGTGCCAGCAGTTACGCAGGAACTAGCTATGGCTACACCTTC. It is translated as CASSYAGTSYGYTF.

This clonotype was detected many times. The chain has TRBV12-3 or TRBV12-4 and TRBJ1-1, with 8 bases identical to TRBD1. The CDR3 loop spans 13 amino acids. J was trimmed by 6 bases and V by 9 bases; bases with no gene match: 9. CDR3 in amino acids: CASRRTGLSEAFF. The CDR3 region has the DNA TGTGCCAGTCGTCGGACAGGGCTCTCTGAAGCTTTCTTT.

In its sample, this clonotype was seen many times. This chain uses TRBV20-1 with TRBJ2-7; no clear D. This CDR3 contains 13 residues. The ends were cut back, 4 bases at V and 2 bases at J, with 12 bases in the middle. Germline assignment: CDR1 DFQATT and CDR2 SNEGSKA (reference sequence). The DNA of the CDR3 is TGCAGTGCTAACCCAGGCAACCCCTACGAGCAGTACTTC. Encoded protein: CSANPGNPYEQYF.

The table lists this clonotype with many counts. CDR3 coding DNA: TGTGCCAGCCCAATCGACGGGACTAGCCTCGTCGAGCAGTACTTC. Translated: CASPIDGTSLVEQYF. The gene calls are TRBV6-1 and TRBJ2-7; 9 nucleotides agree with TRBD2. The J segment lost 6 bases and the V segment lost 8 bases, leaving 14 bases of the junction unmatched. CDR3 size: 15 residues. CDR1 is MNHNS, CDR2 SASEGT, per germline.

This clonotype has more than one count but fewer than ten. V usage is TRBV7-3 and J usage is TRBJ2-2; perhaps TRBD1 as D (5 bases). CDR3 size: 15 residues. The V gene's germline CDR1 is SGHTA and CDR2 FQGTGA. With 0 bases removed from V and 3 bases from J, the gap between germline ends came to 8 bases. CDR3 residues: CASSLTDSYTGELFF. The CDR3 nucleotides are TGTGCCAGCAGCTTAACCGACAGCTACACCGGGGAGCTGTTTTTT.

This clonotype was detected many times. The rearrangement joins TRBV2 to TRBJ2-5; 8 nucleotides align to TRBD1. The germline V gene encodes CDR1 SNHLY and CDR2 FYNNEI. V lost 6 bases and J lost 5; bases outside the gene matches: 8. This CDR3 is built from 14 residues. The CDR3 sequence: CASRYRGTGETQYF. CDR3 DNA: TGTGCCAGCAGATACAGGGGGACGGGGGAGACCCAGTACTTC.

This rearrangement joins TRBV19 to TRBJ2-3, with 12 bases fitting TRBD2. Per the germline V gene, CDR1 is LNHDA and CDR2 is SQIVND (reference sequence). CDR3 size: 13 residues. Trimming at V came to 7 bases and at J to 6 bases, leaving 2 bases not matched to a gene. This chain's CDR3 is CASTLAGGDTQYF. CDR3 in DNA: TGTGCCAGTACCCTAGCGGGAGGGGATACGCAGTATTTT.

This chain links TRBV5-6 with TRBJ1-3, with 10 bases matching TRBD1. The CDR3 is 16 amino acids. The V and J ends lost 1 base and 3 bases, in that order; junction bases with no gene match: 4. Germline V gene lookup returns CDR1 SGHDT and CDR2 YYEEEE. CDR3 DNA: TGTGCCAGCAGCTTGTTTGGGACAGGGGATGGAAACACCATATATTTT. It translates to CASSLFGTGDGNTIYF. Full variable domain (rest looked up from reference TRBV5-6 and TRBJ1-3): DAGVTQSPTHLIKTRGQQVTLRCSPKSGHDTVSWYQQALGQGPQFIFQYYEEEERQRGNFPDRFSGHQFPNYSSELNVNALLLGDSALYLCASSLFGTGDGNTIYFGEGSWLTVV.

This clonotype was counted many times. The chain joins TRBV6-1 to TRBJ2-7, with a possible D match to TRBD2 (7 bases). The V gene lost 4 bases and the J gene lost 5 bases, with 12 bases spanning the gap. The CDR3 contains 13 residues. The germline CDR1 and CDR2 sequences are MNHNS and SASEGT. Here the CDR3 DNA reads TGTGCCAGCAGTGGCGGGGGCTTCGACGAGCAGTACTTC. It specifies CASSGGGFDEQYF.

This clonotype was seen at least ten times. The V gene is TRBV20-1, the J gene TRBJ1-2; D remains ambiguous. The CDR3 is made up of 10 amino acids. The V end lost 2 bases, the J end lost 4 bases, and 2 bases lay between the germline ends. The V gene's germline CDR1 is DFQATT and CDR2 SNEGSKA (reference sequence). CDR3 bases: TGCAGTGCTAGACCCTATGGCTACACCTTC. Its protein is CSARPYGYTF.

This clonotype was detected ten times or more. The chain carries TRBV20-1 and TRBJ2-7; no firm D call. The ends were cut back, 6 bases at V and 5 bases at J, with 11 bases in the middle. Germline CDR1 DFQATT, CDR2 SNEGSKA (reference sequence). The CDR3 runs 11 residues. In DNA, the CDR3 is TGCAGTGCCCGCGCAGGCCACGAGCAGTACTTC. It codes for CSARAGHEQYF.

There are a few counts of this clonotype. The J gene is TRBJ2-7, the V gene TRBV27; D is perhaps TRBD2 (5 bases). The V end was cut by 8 bases, the J end by 0 bases, with 20 bases between. The CDR3 consists of 16 residues. Per the germline V gene, CDR1 is MNHEY and CDR2 is SMNVEV (reference sequence). CDR3 residues: CASSLTALGSSYEQYF. CDR3 bases: TGTGCCAGCTCCCTTACGGCCCTAGGGAGCTCCTACGAGCAGTACTTC.

V is TRBV20-1 and J is TRBJ2-2; 9 nucleotides align to TRBD2. From germline, CDR1 is DFQATT and CDR2 SNEGSKA (reference sequence). The CDR3 is 14 residues long. V lost 6 bases and J lost 4; bases outside the gene matches: 6. The CDR3, as DNA: TGCAGTGCATCACGCGGGGGGGCCACCGGGGAGCTGTTTTTT. Its protein product is CSASRGGATGELFF.

This clonotype occurred many times. The rearrangement uses TRBV27 and TRBJ2-7, with D tentatively TRBD2 (5 bases). Per the germline V gene, CDR1 is MNHEY and CDR2 is SMNVEV (reference sequence). The length of the CDR3 is 15 residues. With 3 bases removed from V and 3 bases from J, the gap between germline ends came to 15 bases. The chain's CDR3 is CASSFGGHLGYEQYF. In nucleotides, the CDR3 is TGTGCCAGCAGTTTTGGAGGCCACCTAGGCTACGAGCAGTACTTC.

A note on this clonotype: A much larger clone sits a single nucleotide away, making a read error possible. CDR3 nucleotide sequence: TGCGCCAATACAATCGTGGGGGAGAACACTGAAGCTTTCTTT. This sequence encodes CANTIVGENTEAFF. This chain uses TRBV5-1 with TRBJ1-1; D possibly corresponds to TRBD1 (5 bases). Germline V lookup: CDR1 SGHRS, CDR2 YFSETQ. CDR3 size: 14 residues. V was cut by 9 bases and J by 1 base, with 16 bases left in between.

This clonotype occurred many times. The chain uses TRBV29-1 and TRBJ1-1, with a weak D call TRBD1 (5 bases). The germline V gene encodes CDR1 SQVTM and CDR2 ANQGSEA. Trimming cost V 6 bases and J 0 bases, with 11 bases left between them. The CDR3 is made up of 13 amino acids. This CDR3 is CSVGTIMNTEAFF. The CDR3, as DNA: TGCAGCGTCGGGACTATCATGAACACTGAAGCTTTCTTT.

At least ten counts were recorded for this clonotype. The genes are TRBV6-5 and TRBJ1-1; possible D gene TRBD1, 6 bases. Germline CDR1 and CDR2: MNHEY and SVGAGI. The CDR3 loop spans 18 amino acids. Trimming stripped 2 bases from V and 6 bases from J, with 25 bases between. This CDR3 is CASSYRITDRLGVAEAFF. The CDR3 coding sequence is TGTGCCAGCAGTTACCGTATCACCGACAGGCTCGGGGTCGCTGAAGCTTTCTTT.

This clonotype was seen a single time. The genes are TRBV4-3 and TRBJ2-3, with D perhaps matching TRBD2 (7 bases). V lost 1 base, J lost 7 bases, and 12 bases lay in between. The CDR3 sequence is 14 residues long. The germline gives CDR1 LGHNA, CDR2 YSLEER. The CDR3 spells CASSQAGGGYTQYF. For the CDR3, the DNA is TGCGCCAGCAGCCAAGCGGGCGGGGGCTATACGCAGTATTTT.